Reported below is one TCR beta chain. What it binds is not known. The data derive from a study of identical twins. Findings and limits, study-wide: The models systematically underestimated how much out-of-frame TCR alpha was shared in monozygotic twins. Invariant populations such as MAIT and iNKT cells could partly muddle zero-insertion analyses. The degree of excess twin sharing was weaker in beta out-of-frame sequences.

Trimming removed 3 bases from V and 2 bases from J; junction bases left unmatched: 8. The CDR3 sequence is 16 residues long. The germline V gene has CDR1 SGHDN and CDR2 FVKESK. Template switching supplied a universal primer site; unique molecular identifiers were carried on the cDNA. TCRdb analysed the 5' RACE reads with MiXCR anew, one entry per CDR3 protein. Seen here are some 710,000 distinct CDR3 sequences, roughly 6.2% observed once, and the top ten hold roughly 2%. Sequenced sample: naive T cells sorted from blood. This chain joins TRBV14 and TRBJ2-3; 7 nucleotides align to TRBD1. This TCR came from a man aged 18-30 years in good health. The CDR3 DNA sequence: TGTGCCAGCAGCCAGGGACAGAACTTCTACACAGATACGCAGTATTTT. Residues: CASSQGQNFYTDTQYF.